Below, one TCR beta chain is given with its context. Sequencing was performed with immunoSEQ multiplex PCR; in TCRdb, only in-frame clones are kept and a portion is missing. Of over 80,000 clones in the sample, less than 90% were seen once. This sample is part of a study of OX40 agonist ivuxolimab in advanced cancers. The sequencing here drew on CD4+ or CD8+ T cells sorted from blood, taken in a trial of the OX40 agonist ivuxolimab. The sequence was obtained from an adult with an advanced solid tumor such as melanoma, head and neck, liver or kidney cancer.

The CDR3 reads CASGGQYNEQFF. DNA for the CDR3: TGTGCCAGTGGCGGACAGTACAATGAGCAGTTCTTC. This chain links TRBV2 with TRBJ2-1, with TRBD1 as a possible D gene (6 bases). The CDR3 contains 12 residues. Germline V lookup: CDR1 SNHLY, CDR2 FYNNEI. V lost 9 bases and J lost 4, with 10 bases in between.